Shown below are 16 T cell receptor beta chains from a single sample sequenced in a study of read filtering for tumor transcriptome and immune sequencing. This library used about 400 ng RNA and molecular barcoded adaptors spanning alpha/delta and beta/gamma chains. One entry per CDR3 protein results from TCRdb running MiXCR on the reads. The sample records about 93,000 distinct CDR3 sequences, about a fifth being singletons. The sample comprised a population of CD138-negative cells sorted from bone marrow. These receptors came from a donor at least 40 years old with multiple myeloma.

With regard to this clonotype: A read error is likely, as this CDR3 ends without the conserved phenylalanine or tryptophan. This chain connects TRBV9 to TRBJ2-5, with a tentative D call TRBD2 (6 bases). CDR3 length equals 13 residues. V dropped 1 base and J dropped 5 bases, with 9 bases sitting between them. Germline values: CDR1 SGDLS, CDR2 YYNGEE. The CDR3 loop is CASSVTSRETQYL. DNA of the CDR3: TGTGCCAGCAGCGTAACTAGCCGGGAGACCCAGTACCTC.

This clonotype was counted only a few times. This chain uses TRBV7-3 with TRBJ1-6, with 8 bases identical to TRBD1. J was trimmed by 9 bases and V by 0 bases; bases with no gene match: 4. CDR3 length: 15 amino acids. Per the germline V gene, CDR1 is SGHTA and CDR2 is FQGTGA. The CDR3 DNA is TGTGCCAGCAGCTTAACTGGACAGGGAGGTTCACCCCTCCACTTT. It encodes CASSLTGQGGSPLHF.

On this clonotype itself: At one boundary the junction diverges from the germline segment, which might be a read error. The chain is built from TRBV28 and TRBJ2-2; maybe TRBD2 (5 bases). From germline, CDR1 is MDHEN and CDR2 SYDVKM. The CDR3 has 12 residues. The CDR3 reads CASRIRVGELFF. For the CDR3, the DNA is TGTGCCAGCAGAATTAGGGTCGGGGAGCTGTTTTTC.

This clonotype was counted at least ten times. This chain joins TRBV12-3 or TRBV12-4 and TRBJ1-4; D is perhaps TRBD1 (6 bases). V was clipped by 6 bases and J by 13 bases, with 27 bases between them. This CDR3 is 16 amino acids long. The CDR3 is CASRSHQDSRASVLFF. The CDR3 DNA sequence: TGTGCCAGCAGATCACACCAGGACAGTCGGGCTTCGGTACTGTTTTTT.

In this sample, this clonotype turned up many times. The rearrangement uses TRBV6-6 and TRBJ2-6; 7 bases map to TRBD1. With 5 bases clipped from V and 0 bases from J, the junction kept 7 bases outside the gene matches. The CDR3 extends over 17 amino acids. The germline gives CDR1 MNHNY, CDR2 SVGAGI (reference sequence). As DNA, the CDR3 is TGTGCCAGCAGTGCTGGGACAGCCTCCTCTGGGGCCAACGTCCTGACTTTC. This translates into CASSAGTASSGANVLTF.

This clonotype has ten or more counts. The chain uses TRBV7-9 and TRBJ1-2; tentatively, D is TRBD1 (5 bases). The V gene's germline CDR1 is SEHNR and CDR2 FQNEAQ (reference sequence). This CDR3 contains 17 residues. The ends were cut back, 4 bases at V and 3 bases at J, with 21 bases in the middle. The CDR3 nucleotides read TGTGCCAGCAGCTCTGGGGGGACTAACTCTGTCCACTATGGCTACACCTTC. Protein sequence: CASSSGGTNSVHYGYTF. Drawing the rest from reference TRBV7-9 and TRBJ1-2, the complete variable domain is DTGVSQNPRHKITKRGQNVTFRCDPISEHNRLYWYRQTLGQGPEFLTYFQNEAQLEKSRLLSDRFSAERPKGSFSTLEIQRTEQGDSAMYLCASSSGGTNSVHYGYTFGSGTRLTVV.

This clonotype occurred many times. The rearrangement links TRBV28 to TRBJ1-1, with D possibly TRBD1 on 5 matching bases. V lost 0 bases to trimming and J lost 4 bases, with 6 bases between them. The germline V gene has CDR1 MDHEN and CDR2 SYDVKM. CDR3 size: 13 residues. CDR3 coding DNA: TGTGCCAGCAGTTTATGGGGGGTCACTGAAGCTTTCTTT. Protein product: CASSLWGVTEAFF.

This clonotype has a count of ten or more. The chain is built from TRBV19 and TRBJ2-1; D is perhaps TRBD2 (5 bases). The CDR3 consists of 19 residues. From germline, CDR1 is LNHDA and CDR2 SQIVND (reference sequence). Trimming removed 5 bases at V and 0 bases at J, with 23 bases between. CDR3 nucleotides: TGTGCCAGTAGTCCTCCCCCTCGAGGAGCAGCGGACTCCTACAATGAGCAGTTCTTC. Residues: CASSPPPRGAADSYNEQFF.

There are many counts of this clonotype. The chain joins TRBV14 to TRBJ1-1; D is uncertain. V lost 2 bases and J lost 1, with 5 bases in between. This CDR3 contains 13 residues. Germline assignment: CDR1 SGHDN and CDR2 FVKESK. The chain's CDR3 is CASSQQPNTEAFF. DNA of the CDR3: TGTGCCAGCAGCCAACAGCCGAACACTGAAGCTTTCTTT.

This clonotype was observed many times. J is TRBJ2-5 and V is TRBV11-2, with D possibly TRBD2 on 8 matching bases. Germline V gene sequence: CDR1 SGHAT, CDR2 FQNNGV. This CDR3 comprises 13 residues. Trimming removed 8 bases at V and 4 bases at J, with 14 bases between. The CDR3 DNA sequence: TGTGCCAGCTCGGGAGGGGGCCCAGAGACCCAGTACTTC. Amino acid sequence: CASSGGGPETQYF.

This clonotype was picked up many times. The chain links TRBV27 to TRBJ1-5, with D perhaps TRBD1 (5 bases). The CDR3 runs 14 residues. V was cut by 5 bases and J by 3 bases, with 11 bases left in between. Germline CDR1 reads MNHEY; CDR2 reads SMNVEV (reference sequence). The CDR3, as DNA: TGTGCCAGCAGTCCCAGACAGAACAATCAGCCCCAGCATTTT. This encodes CASSPRQNNQPQHF.

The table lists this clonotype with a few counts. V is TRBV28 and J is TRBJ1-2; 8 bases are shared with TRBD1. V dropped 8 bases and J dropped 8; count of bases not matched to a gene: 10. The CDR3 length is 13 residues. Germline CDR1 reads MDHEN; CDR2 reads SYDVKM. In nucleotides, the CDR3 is TGTGCCAGCCAACCAGGGGGCAGTCGCGGCTACACCTTC. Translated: CASQPGGSRGYTF.

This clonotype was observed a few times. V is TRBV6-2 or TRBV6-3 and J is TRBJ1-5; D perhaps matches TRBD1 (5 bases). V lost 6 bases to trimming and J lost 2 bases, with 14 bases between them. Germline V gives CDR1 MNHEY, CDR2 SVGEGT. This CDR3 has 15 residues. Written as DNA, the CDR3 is TGTGCCAGCAGAAGACAGCTCGCTGGCAATCAGCCCCAGCATTTT. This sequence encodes CASRRQLAGNQPQHF.

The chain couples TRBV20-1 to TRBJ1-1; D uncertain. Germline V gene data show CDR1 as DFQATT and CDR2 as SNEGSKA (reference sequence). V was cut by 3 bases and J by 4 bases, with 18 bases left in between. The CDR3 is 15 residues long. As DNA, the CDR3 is TGCAGTGCTAGGGAAAGACCCACACCGGGCACTGAAGCTTTCTTT. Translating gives CSARERPTPGTEAFF.

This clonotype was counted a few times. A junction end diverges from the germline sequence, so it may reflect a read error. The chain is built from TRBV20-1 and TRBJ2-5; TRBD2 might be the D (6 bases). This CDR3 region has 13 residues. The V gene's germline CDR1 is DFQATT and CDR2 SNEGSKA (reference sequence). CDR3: CSPRLGSQETQYF. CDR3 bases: TGCAGTCCTAGGCTCGGGAGCCAAGAGACCCAGTACTTC.

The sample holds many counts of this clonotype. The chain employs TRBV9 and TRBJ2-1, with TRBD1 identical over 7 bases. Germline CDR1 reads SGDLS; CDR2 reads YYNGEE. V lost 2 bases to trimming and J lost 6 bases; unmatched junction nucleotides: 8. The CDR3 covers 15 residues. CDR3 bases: TGTGCCAGCAGCGTGGAAGGCGGACAGGTCAATGAGCAGTTCTTC. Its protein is CASSVEGGQVNEQFF.